This T cell receptor (beta chain) came from a study of cytomegalovirus exposure and HLA in healthy donors. Overall study: Of around 400 genotyped donors, roughly 76% grouped in the Caucasian-associated ancestry cluster. Broader study findings: A later analysis found most CMV-associated TCR beta chains apparently HLA-restricted. Prediction of most subjects' HLA-A and HLA-B alleles by TCR beta sequences was reportedly accurate.

PCR amplification relied on 60 Vbeta primers (plus 13 Jbeta primers). The data were produced by immunoSEQ multiplex PCR, yet TCRdb's version contains in-frame clones alone and is incomplete. The sample shows 150,000 to 200,000 clones, around 84% of them seen only once. Note on this clone: The antigen is unknown.

The sequenced sample consisted of PBMCs. The receptor was isolated from a woman between 18 and 29 years old in good health and CMV-seronegative.

The CDR3 protein is CASSLSLGATDTQYF. The CDR3 DNA follows: TGTGCCAGCAGCTTAAGTCTGGGAGCCACAGATACGCAGTATTTT. The gene calls are TRBV7-9 and TRBJ2-3; weak D call: TRBD2 (5 bases). The CDR3 extends over 15 amino acids. V was shortened by 2 bases and J by 2 bases, with 11 bases between the two germline ends. Germline values: CDR1 SEHNR, CDR2 FQNEAQ (reference sequence).